Shown below are 21 T cell receptor beta chains from a single sample sequenced in a study of T cell changes during pregnancy in multiple sclerosis. This table comes from immunoSEQ multiplex PCR, and its TCRdb copy is limited to in-frame clones, with some not included. The table has about 8,500 clones, nearly 90% seen once. Source: CD8+ T cells from peripheral blood mononuclear cells, taken in the first trimester of pregnancy. The receptors here all came from a female donor in good health, enrolled as a control in a pregnancy study.

The J gene is TRBJ1-1, the V gene TRBV5-6; a possible D gene is TRBD1 (5 bases). The CDR3 consists of 15 residues. Trimming took off 4 bases at V and 1 base at J, with 14 bases between the two ends. In germline, CDR1 is SGHDT, CDR2 YYEEEE. CDR3 sequence: CASSPLREGNTEAFF. The CDR3 DNA sequence: TGTGCCAGCAGCCCCCTCAGGGAGGGGAACACTGAAGCTTTCTTT.

This clone was recorded only once. The chain couples TRBV6-4 to TRBJ2-1, with D unclear. From germline, CDR1 is MRHNA and CDR2 SNTAGT. The germline V and J ends were trimmed by 3 bases and 7 bases, with 13 bases remaining between them. CDR3 length: 14 residues. CDR3 residues: CASSEESSRNEQFF. CDR3 in DNA: TGTGCCAGCAGTGAGGAGAGTTCTCGGAATGAGCAGTTCTTC.

The rearrangement joins TRBV29-1 to TRBJ2-7; D not resolved. The V gene lost 0 bases and the J gene lost 7 bases, with 10 bases spanning the gap. The CDR3 runs to 12 residues. Germline values: CDR1 SQVTM, CDR2 ANQGSEA. The CDR3 region has the DNA TGCAGCGTTGAAGATCTTAGAGGTGAGCAGTACTTC. The encoded protein is CSVEDLRGEQYF.

The chain is built from TRBV18 and TRBJ1-2; 7 bases agree with TRBD1. V lost 3 bases and J lost 8; bases outside the gene matches: 12. The CDR3 extends over 15 amino acids. The germline V gene encodes CDR1 KGHSH and CDR2 LQKENI. The CDR3 reads CASSPEIGTAGGYTF. CDR3 bases: TGTGCCAGCTCACCTGAGATAGGGACAGCCGGCGGCTACACCTTC. The whole variable domain, filled in from reference TRBV18 and TRBJ1-2, reads NAGVMQNPRHLVRRRGQEARLRCSPMKGHSHVYWYRQLPEEGLKFMVYLQKENIIDESGMPKERFSAEFPKEGPSILRIQQVVRGDSAAYFCASSPEIGTAGGYTFGSGTRLTVV.

The rearrangement uses TRBV14 and TRBJ2-1, with TRBD2 as a possible D gene (5 bases). This CDR3 has 14 amino acids. V lost 4 bases to trimming and J lost 7 bases, with 14 bases between them. Germline V gene sequence: CDR1 SGHDN, CDR2 FVKESK. In DNA, the CDR3 is TGTGCCAGCAGCCTCCGGGGTTCAGCAAATGAGCAGTTCTTC. Amino acids: CASSLRGSANEQFF.

The chain joins TRBV11-2 to TRBJ2-7; D gene unclear. The V gene lost 3 bases and the J gene lost 6 bases, with 12 bases spanning the gap. Germline V gives CDR1 SGHAT, CDR2 FQNNGV. This CDR3 region has 13 residues. CDR3 sequence reads: CASSLPAGGEQYF. In nucleotides, the CDR3 is TGTGCCAGCAGCTTGCCCGCCGGTGGCGAGCAGTACTTC.

This rearrangement joins TRBV25-1 to TRBJ1-5; no definite D call. V gave up 3 bases and J gave up 3 bases, with 9 bases separating them. The CDR3 spans 14 residues. Germline V gives CDR1 MGHDK, CDR2 SYGVNS. CDR3 in DNA: TGTGCCAGCAGTGATCTACAGTTCAATCAGCCCCAGCATTTT. Translating gives CASSDLQFNQPQHF.

This clone was seen a single time. The chain recombines TRBV6-1 with TRBJ1-3; TRBD1 might be the D (5 bases). The V end lost 5 bases, the J end lost 4 bases, and 15 bases lay between the germline ends. There are 15 residues in the CDR3. Germline assignment: CDR1 MNHNS and CDR2 SASEGT. The chain's CDR3 is CASSLRQIYGNTIYF. CDR3 nucleotide sequence: TGTGCCAGCAGTCTACGACAGATTTACGGAAACACCATATATTTT.

This clone was recorded only once. V usage is TRBV7-9 and J usage is TRBJ2-7; D gene ambiguous. Trimming left V 5 bases short and J 0 bases short, with 5 bases between. From germline, CDR1 is SEHNR and CDR2 FQNEAQ (reference sequence). This CDR3 comprises 12 residues. CDR3 amino acids: CASSRYSYEQYF. In DNA, the CDR3 is TGTGCCAGCAGCCGTTACTCCTACGAGCAGTACTTC. The whole variable domain, filled in from reference TRBV7-9 and TRBJ2-7, reads DTGVSQNPRHKITKRGQNVTFRCDPISEHNRLYWYRQTLGQGPEFLTYFQNEAQLEKSRLLSDRFSAERPKGSFSTLEIQRTEQGDSAMYLCASSRYSYEQYFGPGTRLTVT.

The rearrangement joins TRBV27 to TRBJ2-2; 12 nucleotides agree with TRBD2. Trimming at V came to 5 bases and at J to 5 bases, leaving 9 bases not matched to a gene. CDR3 length: 17 amino acids. Germline values: CDR1 MNHEY, CDR2 SMNVEV (reference sequence). CDR3 DNA: TGTGCCAGCAGTCCGACGACTAGCGGGAGAGAGACCGGGGAGCTGTTTTTT. Translated: CASSPTTSGRETGELFF.

This chain uses TRBV6-1 with TRBJ2-2; 10 bases agree with TRBD2. This CDR3 comprises 19 residues. Germline V gene lookup returns CDR1 MNHNS and CDR2 SASEGT. Losses at the gene ends were 2 bases for V and 5 bases for J; bases not matched to a gene: 14. The CDR3 sequence: CASSEFAVASGRRTGELFF. CDR3 DNA sequence: TGTGCCAGCAGTGAATTCGCTGTGGCTAGCGGGAGACGGACCGGGGAGCTGTTTTTT.

The V call is TRBV29-1, the J call TRBJ2-7, with 10 bases lining up with TRBD2. Germline assignment: CDR1 SQVTM and CDR2 ANQGSEA. V dropped 3 bases and J dropped 4; count of bases not matched to a gene: 3. The CDR3 runs to 13 residues. CDR3 nucleotides: TGCAGCGTTGAGACTAGCGGGCGATACGAGCAGTACTTC. Translation gives CSVETSGRYEQYF.

The chain has TRBV12-5 and TRBJ1-2, with D maybe TRBD1 (6 bases). Trimming removed 3 bases from V and 4 bases from J, with 9 bases in between. The CDR3 extends over 13 amino acids. CDR1 and CDR2 from the germline V gene are LGHNT and FRNRAP. The CDR3 spells CASGLGTIYGYTF. The CDR3 DNA sequence: TGTGCTAGTGGTTTAGGGACAATCTATGGCTACACCTTC.

The rearrangement joins TRBV13 to TRBJ2-3; 10 bases fit TRBD2. V shed 0 bases, J shed 5 bases, and the junction held 5 bases outside the gene matches. The length of the CDR3 is 16 residues. CDR1 is PRHDT and CDR2 is FYEKMQ in the germline V gene (reference sequence). In DNA form, the CDR3 reads TGTGCCAGCAGCTTAGGCAAGCGGGGGGGCCGAGATACGCAGTATTTT. Translation: CASSLGKRGGRDTQYF.

This chain links TRBV6-6 with TRBJ2-3; TRBD2 agrees at 10 bases. This CDR3 has 16 residues. V lost 4 bases and J lost 6; bases outside the gene matches: 10. The germline V gene encodes CDR1 MNHNY and CDR2 SVGAGI (reference sequence). This chain's CDR3 is CASSSTSGLLIDTQYF. In DNA, the CDR3 is TGTGCCAGCAGTTCGACTAGCGGGTTGCTAATTGATACGCAGTATTTT.

The chain has TRBV6-1 and TRBJ2-5; D remains unclear. The V gene lost 2 bases and the J gene lost 1 base, with 11 bases spanning the gap. Germline-derived CDR1 and CDR2 are MNHNS and SASEGT. The CDR3 totals 15 residues. CDR3 sequence: CASSELSGSQETQYF. CDR3 DNA: TGTGCCAGCAGTGAACTATCAGGATCCCAAGAGACCCAGTACTTC.

The V and J genes are TRBV5-1 and TRBJ2-6; 8 bases agree with TRBD1. CDR3 length: 20 residues. Trimming at V came to 4 bases and at J to 0 bases, leaving 15 bases not matched to a gene. Germline CDR1 SGHRS, CDR2 YFSETQ. The CDR3 loop is CASSTDRGSLVFSGANVLTF. CDR3 bases: TGCGCCAGCAGCACCGACAGGGGATCTTTAGTTTTCTCTGGGGCCAACGTCCTGACTTTC.

The rearrangement links TRBV5-4 to TRBJ2-2; 7 bases agree with TRBD2. CDR3 length: 15 residues. Losses at the gene ends were 2 bases for V and 4 bases for J; bases not matched to a gene: 5. Germline loops: CDR1 SGHNT, CDR2 YYREEE (reference sequence). CDR3 protein: CASSFGGRATGELFF. As DNA, the CDR3 is TGTGCCAGCAGCTTTGGTGGGAGGGCCACCGGGGAGCTGTTTTTT.

V usage is TRBV5-1 and J usage is TRBJ1-1; 7 nucleotides align to TRBD1. The ends lost 0 bases at V and 5 bases at J; junction bases unmatched: 13. Germline CDR1 SGHRS, CDR2 YFSETQ. The CDR3 consists of 17 residues. CDR3 nucleotides: TGCGCCAGCAGCTTGGAGGGACAGCTTCTGAGGGGGACTGAAGCTTTCTTT. Its protein product is CASSLEGQLLRGTEAFF.

This chain links TRBV6-1 with TRBJ2-7; D may be TRBD1 (6 bases). The CDR3 spans 14 residues. Germline V gene sequence: CDR1 MNHNS, CDR2 SASEGT. V was clipped by 4 bases and J by 1 base, with 11 bases between them. The CDR3 DNA follows: TGTGCCAGCAGTGGCAGGGGTACTTCCTACGAGCAGTACTTC. Translated, it gives CASSGRGTSYEQYF.

The chain couples TRBV7-8 to TRBJ2-7; D may be TRBD1 (5 bases). CDR3 length equals 15 residues. CDR1 SGHVS and CDR2 FQNEAQ come from the germline V gene. The V end lost 2 bases, the J end lost 1 base, and 12 bases lay between the germline ends. This chain's CDR3 is CASSLFDSRSYEQYF. DNA for the CDR3: TGTGCCAGCAGCTTATTCGACAGTCGGTCCTACGAGCAGTACTTC.